This T cell receptor (beta chain) comes out of a study of shared clonotypes between healthy human individuals. On this clone: Other DNA sequences from this sample encode an identical CDR3 as well.

This CDR3 region has 14 residues. CDR1 and CDR2 (germline): SGHRS, YFSETQ. The junction had 4 bases not matched to a gene; V was cut back by 4 bases and J by 1 base. TCRdb's table, derived via immunoSEQ multiplex PCR, lists solely in-frame clones and lacks some. The repertoire holds just over 2,000,000 clones, with roughly 95% as singletons. The chain recombines TRBV5-1 with TRBJ1-1, with TRBD1 matching over 7 bases. The clonotype was recovered from a man younger than 35 in good health. Sequencing was carried out using naive CD4+ T cells sorted from blood. Subset denoted: CD45RA+ positively selected. CDR3 in amino acids: CASSLNRGNTEAFF. The CDR3 DNA follows: TGCGCCAGCAGCCTTAACAGGGGGAACACTGAAGCTTTCTTT. The full variable domain, with the rest looked up from reference TRBV5-1 and TRBJ1-1, is KAGVTQTPRYLIKTRGQQVTLSCSPISGHRSVSWYQQTPGQGLQFLFEYFSETQRNKGNFPGRFSGRQFSNSRSEMNVSTLELGDSALYLCASSLNRGNTEAFFGQGTRLTVV.